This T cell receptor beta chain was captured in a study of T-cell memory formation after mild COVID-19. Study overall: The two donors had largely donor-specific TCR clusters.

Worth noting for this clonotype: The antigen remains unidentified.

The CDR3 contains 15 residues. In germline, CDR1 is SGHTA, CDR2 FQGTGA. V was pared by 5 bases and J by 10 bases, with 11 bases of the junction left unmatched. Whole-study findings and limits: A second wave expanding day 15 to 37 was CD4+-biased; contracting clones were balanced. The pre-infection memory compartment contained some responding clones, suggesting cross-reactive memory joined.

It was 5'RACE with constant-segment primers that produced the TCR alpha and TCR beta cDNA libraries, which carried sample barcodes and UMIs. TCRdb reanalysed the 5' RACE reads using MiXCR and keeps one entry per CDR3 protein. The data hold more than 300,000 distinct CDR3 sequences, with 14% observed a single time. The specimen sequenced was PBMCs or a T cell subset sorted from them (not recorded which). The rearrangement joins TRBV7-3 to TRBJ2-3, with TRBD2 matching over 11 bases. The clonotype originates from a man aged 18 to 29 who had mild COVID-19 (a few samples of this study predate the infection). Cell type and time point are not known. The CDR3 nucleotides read TGTGCCAGCAGCCCACTAGCGGGGGCCGCGCGGGCGCAGTATTTT. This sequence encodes CASSPLAGAARAQYF. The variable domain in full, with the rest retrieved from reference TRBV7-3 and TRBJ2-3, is GAGVSQTPSNKVTEKGKYVELRCDPISGHTALYWYRQSLGQGPEFLIYFQGTGAADDSGLPNDRFFAVRPEGSVSTLKIQRTERGDSAVYLCASSPLAGAARAQYFGPGTRLTVL.